This T cell receptor beta chain was sequenced during a study of shared clonotypes between healthy human individuals. With 1 base removed from V and 2 bases from J, the gap between germline ends came to 15 bases. CDR3 length equals 16 residues. From germline, CDR1 is ENHRY and CDR2 SYGVKD. Details on this clone: The antigen is undetermined.

At deep level, the assay was performed. Replicate PCRs run on unsorted PBMC used approximately 0.3 ug DNA, which was about 28,000 T cell genomes. Sequencing on ten immunoSEQ deep assay plates was performed for unsorted PBMC DNA. Clones were read by immunoSEQ multiplex PCR, and TCRdb kept only the in-frame ones, dropping some. In the table there are approximately 500,000 clones, more than 65% of which are singletons. Study conclusions and caveats: Investigators collected only blood, and repertoires in tissues likely differ.

What was sequenced was PBMCs. The V gene is TRBV10-3, the J gene TRBJ2-7; D perhaps matches TRBD1 (6 bases). This receptor was taken from a woman in her thirties or forties in good health. Some clones in this sample may be carry-over from other donors' samples. The CDR3 DNA is TGTGCCATCAGTGAGTTGGGTCAGGGGACAACCTACGAGCAGTACTTC. This gives the protein CAISELGQGTTYEQYF.